These 14 T cell receptor beta chains were all obtained from the same sample, sequenced in a study of T-cell reconstitution after alpha-beta-depleted transplantation in children. Unique molecular identifiers tagged the TCRbeta library. TCRdb re-called the PCR reads with MiXCR, one entry per CDR3 protein. The sample contains 65,000 to 75,000 distinct CDR3 sequences, roughly 4.9% of which appear only once. Material: PBMCs, mostly from graft donor cells, obtained 180 days after TCRalphabeta/CD19-depleted stem cell transplant. These receptor sequences come from a boy under three years old who had a stem cell transplant for acute myeloid leukemia, so the T cells may come from the graft donor.

This clonotype was recorded many times. V and J are TRBV7-2 and TRBJ2-2; D ambiguous. Germline assignment: CDR1 SGHTA and CDR2 FQGNSA. Trimming cost V 1 base and J 1 base, with 4 bases left between them. CDR3 length: 14 residues. Written as DNA, the CDR3 is TGTGCCAGCAGCTTAGATAAGAACACCGGGGAGCTGTTTTTT. It encodes CASSLDKNTGELFF.

This clonotype was counted ten times or more. V is TRBV15 and J is TRBJ2-1, with a possible D match to TRBD2 (6 bases). CDR3 size: 16 residues. Per germline, CDR1 LNHNV and CDR2 YYDKDF (reference sequence). V dropped 3 bases and J dropped 8 bases, with 20 bases sitting between them. The CDR3 coding sequence is TGTGCCACCAGCAGCTTAGCGGATGGGGCGGGCGATGAGCAGTTCTTC. It codes for CATSSLADGAGDEQFF.

The chain carries TRBV7-2 and TRBJ2-5; D is unclear. Germline V gives CDR1 SGHTA, CDR2 FQGNSA. Trimming cost V 1 base and J 5 bases, with 11 bases left between them. CDR3 size: 14 residues. CDR3 in amino acids: CASSLVALLETQYF. The CDR3 bases are TGTGCCAGCAGCTTAGTCGCGTTGTTGGAGACCCAGTACTTC.

This clonotype has a count of ten or more. The rearrangement links TRBV29-1 to TRBJ2-3; D perhaps matches TRBD2 (7 bases). V shed 8 bases and J shed 1 base, with 16 bases lying between them. CDR1 is SQVTM, CDR2 ANQGSEA, per germline. The CDR3 is made up of 14 amino acids. CDR3 loop: CSLEGGPGTDTQYF. The CDR3 bases are TGCAGCCTGGAGGGGGGGCCGGGCACAGATACGCAGTATTTT.

This clonotype was counted at least ten times. J is TRBJ2-5 and V is TRBV11-2, with 8 bases that match TRBD2. CDR3 length: 13 amino acids. Trimming took 6 bases from V and 5 from J; bases not matched to a gene: 5. CDR1 and CDR2 from the germline V gene are SGHAT and FQNNGV. The CDR3 DNA reads as TGTGCCAGCAGAATAGCGGGGATTGAGACCCAGTACTTC. Translation gives CASRIAGIETQYF.

This clonotype has a count of ten or more. The rearrangement links TRBV10-3 to TRBJ2-5, with a tentative D call TRBD2 (5 bases). This CDR3 is built from 13 residues. CDR1 and CDR2 (germline): ENHRY, SYGVKD. Trimming shortened V by 8 bases and J by 1 base, and 11 bases separated the two germline ends. In nucleotides, the CDR3 is TGTGCCATCGGAGCGGTGCTCCAAGAGACCCAGTACTTC. It encodes CAIGAVLQETQYF.

This clonotype was detected ten times or more. V and J are TRBV7-9 and TRBJ2-5, with no clear D. Trimming removed 1 base at V and 7 bases at J, with 16 bases between. Germline V gene lookup returns CDR1 SEHNR and CDR2 FQNEAQ (reference sequence). The CDR3 runs 15 residues. The CDR3 here is CASSLGVGPSGTQYF. CDR3 coding DNA: TGTGCCAGCAGCTTAGGGGTCGGACCTTCGGGGACCCAGTACTTC.

This clonotype appeared many times. The chain couples TRBV6-5 to TRBJ2-5; D uncertain. The CDR3 has 14 residues. CDR1 and CDR2 from the germline V gene are MNHEY and SVGAGI. V was clipped by 3 bases and J by 2 bases, with 10 bases between them. In DNA form, the CDR3 reads TGTGCCAGCAGTTATTTAACAGCGCAAGAGACCCAGTACTTC. Protein product: CASSYLTAQETQYF.

The V and J genes are TRBV11-2 and TRBJ2-3; 11 bases are a match to TRBD2. V was clipped by 0 bases and J by 2 bases; unmatched bases: 1. Looked up from germline, CDR1 is SGHAT and CDR2 is FQNNGV. CDR3 length equals 16 residues. The CDR3 is CASSLEGLAATDTQYF. The CDR3, as DNA: TGTGCCAGCAGCTTAGAGGGACTAGCGGCCACAGATACGCAGTATTTT.

This clonotype occurred many times. The gene calls are TRBV12-3 or TRBV12-4 and TRBJ1-5; maybe TRBD1 (6 bases). The CDR3 contains 12 residues. V was cut by 5 bases and J by 8 bases, with 10 bases left in between. CDR3 nucleotide sequence: TGTGCCAGCAGTGGGGGGCGGGAGCCCCAGCATTTT. Translation: CASSGGREPQHF.

This clonotype was seen repeatedly, ten times or more. CDR3 in DNA: TGTGCCAGCAGCTCCCCGCGGGGGCTAGAGACCCAGTACTTC. This translates into CASSSPRGLETQYF. J is TRBJ2-5 and V is TRBV7-2; D is possibly TRBD2 (7 bases). Germline V lookup: CDR1 SGHTA, CDR2 FQGNSA. The CDR3 is made up of 14 amino acids. Trimming took off 4 bases at V and 4 bases at J, with 13 bases between the two ends.

Many counts were recorded for this clonotype. The chain employs TRBV11-2 and TRBJ1-6, with D possibly matching TRBD1 (5 bases). Trimming pared 4 bases from V and 7 bases from J, leaving 20 bases between. This CDR3 contains 17 residues. Germline V lookup: CDR1 SGHAT, CDR2 FQNNGV. This CDR3 is CASSSAGTLRGNSPLHF. The CDR3 DNA follows: TGTGCCAGCAGCTCCGCCGGGACTTTGAGAGGGAATTCACCCCTCCACTTT. The whole variable domain, filled in from reference TRBV11-2 and TRBJ1-6, reads EAGVAQSPRYKIIEKRQSVAFWCNPISGHATLYWYQQILGQGPKLLIQFQNNGVVDDSQLPKDRFSAERLKGVDSTLKIQPAKLEDSAVYLCASSSAGTLRGNSPLHFGNGTRLTVT.

This clonotype was seen ten or more times. V gene TRBV20-1 combines with J gene TRBJ2-1, with D tentatively TRBD1 or TRBD2 (6 bases each). This CDR3 comprises 14 residues. V lost 5 bases, J lost 3 bases, and 14 bases lay in between. Germline V gene lookup returns CDR1 DFQATT and CDR2 SNEGSKA (reference sequence). The CDR3 protein is CSAAGNRVYNEQFF. CDR3 in DNA: TGCAGTGCTGCGGGGAACAGGGTCTACAATGAGCAGTTCTTC.

Ten or more counts support this clonotype. V usage is TRBV7-2 and J usage is TRBJ2-7; D is uncertain. Trimming stripped 1 base from V and 2 bases from J, with 12 bases between. The CDR3 extends over 15 amino acids. CDR1 and CDR2 from the germline V gene are SGHTA and FQGNSA. CDR3 region: CASSLGPMETYEQYV. The CDR3, as DNA: TGTGCCAGCAGCTTAGGACCGATGGAAACCTACGAGCAGTACGTC.